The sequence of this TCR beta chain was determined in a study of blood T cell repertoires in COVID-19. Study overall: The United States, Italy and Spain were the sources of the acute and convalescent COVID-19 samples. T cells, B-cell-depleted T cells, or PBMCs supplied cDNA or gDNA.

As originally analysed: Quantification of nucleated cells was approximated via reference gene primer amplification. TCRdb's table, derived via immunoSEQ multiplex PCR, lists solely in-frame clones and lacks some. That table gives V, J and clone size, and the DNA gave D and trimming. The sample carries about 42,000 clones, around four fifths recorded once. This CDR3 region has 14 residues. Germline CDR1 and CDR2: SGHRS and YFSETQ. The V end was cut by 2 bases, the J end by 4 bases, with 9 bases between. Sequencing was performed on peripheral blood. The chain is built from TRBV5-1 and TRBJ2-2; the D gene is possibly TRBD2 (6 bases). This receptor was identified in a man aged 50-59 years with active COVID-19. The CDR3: CASSLRGTTGELFF. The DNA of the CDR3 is TGCGCCAGCAGCTTACGGGGGACCACCGGGGAGCTGTTTTTT.